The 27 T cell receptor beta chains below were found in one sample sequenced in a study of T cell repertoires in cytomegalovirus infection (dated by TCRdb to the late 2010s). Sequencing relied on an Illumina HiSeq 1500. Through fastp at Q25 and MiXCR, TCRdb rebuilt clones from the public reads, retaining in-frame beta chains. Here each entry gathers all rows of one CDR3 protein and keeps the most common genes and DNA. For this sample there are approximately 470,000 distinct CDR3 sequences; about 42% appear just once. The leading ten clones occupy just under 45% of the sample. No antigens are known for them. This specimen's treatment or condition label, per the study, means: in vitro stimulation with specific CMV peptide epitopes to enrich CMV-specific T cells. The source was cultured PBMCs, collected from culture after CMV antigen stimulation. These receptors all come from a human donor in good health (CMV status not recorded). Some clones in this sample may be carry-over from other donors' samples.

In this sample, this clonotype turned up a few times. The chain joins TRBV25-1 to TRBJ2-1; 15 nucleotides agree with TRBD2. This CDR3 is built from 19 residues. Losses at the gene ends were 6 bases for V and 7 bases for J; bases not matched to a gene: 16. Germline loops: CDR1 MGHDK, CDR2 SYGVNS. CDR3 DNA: TGTGCCAGCAGCCCAACGTGGGGACTAGCGGGAGGCCCGTTTAATGAGCAGTTCTTC. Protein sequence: CASSPTWGLAGGPFNEQFF.

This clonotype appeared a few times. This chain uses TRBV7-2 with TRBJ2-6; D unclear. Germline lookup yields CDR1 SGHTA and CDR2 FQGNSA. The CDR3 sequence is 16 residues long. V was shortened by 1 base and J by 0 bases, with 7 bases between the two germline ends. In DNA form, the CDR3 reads TGTGCCAGCAGCTTAGTTTCCAACTCTGGGGCCAACGTCCTGACTTTC. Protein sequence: CASSLVSNSGANVLTF. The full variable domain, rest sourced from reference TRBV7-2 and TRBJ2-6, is GAGVSQSPSNKVTEKGKDVELRCDPISGHTALYWYRQSLGQGLEFLIYFQGNSAPDKSGLPSDRFSAERTGGSVSTLTIQRTQQEDSAVYLCASSLVSNSGANVLTFGAGSRLTVL.

In nucleotides, the CDR3 is TGTGCCACCAGCAGAAGGGACAGGGCAGGTTCACCCCTCCACTTT. This translates into CATSRRDRAGSPLHF. The chain links TRBV15 to TRBJ1-6; 9 bases agree with TRBD1. Germline V CDR1 and CDR2: LNHNV, YYDKDF (reference sequence). This CDR3 is built from 15 residues. The V segment lost 2 bases and the J segment 9 bases; nucleotides outside the gene matches: 5.

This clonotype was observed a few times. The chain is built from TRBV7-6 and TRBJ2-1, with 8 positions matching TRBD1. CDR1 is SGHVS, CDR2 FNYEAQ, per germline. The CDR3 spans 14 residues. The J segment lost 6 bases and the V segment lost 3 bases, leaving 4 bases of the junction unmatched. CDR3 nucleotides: TGTGCCAGCAGCTTCGCCGACAGGGGCAATGAGCAGTTCTTC. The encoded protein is CASSFADRGNEQFF.

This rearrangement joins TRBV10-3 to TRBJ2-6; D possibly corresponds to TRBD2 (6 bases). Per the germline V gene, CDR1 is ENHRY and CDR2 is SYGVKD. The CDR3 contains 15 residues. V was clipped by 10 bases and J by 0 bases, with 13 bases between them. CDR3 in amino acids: CATGPGDSGANVLTF. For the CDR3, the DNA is TGTGCCACCGGGCCGGGAGACTCTGGGGCCAACGTCCTGACTTTC.

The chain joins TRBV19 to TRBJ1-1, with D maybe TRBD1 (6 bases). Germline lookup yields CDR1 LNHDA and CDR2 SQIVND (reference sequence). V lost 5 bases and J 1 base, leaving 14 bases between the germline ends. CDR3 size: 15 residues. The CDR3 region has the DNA TGTGCCAGTAGTTTCACTGGGACACCGAACACTGAAGCTTTCTTT. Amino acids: CASSFTGTPNTEAFF.

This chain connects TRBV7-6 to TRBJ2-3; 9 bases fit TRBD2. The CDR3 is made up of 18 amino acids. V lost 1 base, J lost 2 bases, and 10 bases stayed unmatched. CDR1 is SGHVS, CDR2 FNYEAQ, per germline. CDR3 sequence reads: CASSLVLATSGFTDTQYF. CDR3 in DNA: TGTGCCAGCAGCTTAGTGTTAGCGACTAGCGGATTCACAGATACGCAGTATTTT.

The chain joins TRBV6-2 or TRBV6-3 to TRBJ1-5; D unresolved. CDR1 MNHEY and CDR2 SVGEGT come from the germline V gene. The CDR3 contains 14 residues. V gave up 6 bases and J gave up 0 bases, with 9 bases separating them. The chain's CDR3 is CASRLDLSNQPQHF. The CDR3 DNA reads TGTGCCAGCAGATTAGACCTTAGCAATCAGCCCCAGCATTTT.

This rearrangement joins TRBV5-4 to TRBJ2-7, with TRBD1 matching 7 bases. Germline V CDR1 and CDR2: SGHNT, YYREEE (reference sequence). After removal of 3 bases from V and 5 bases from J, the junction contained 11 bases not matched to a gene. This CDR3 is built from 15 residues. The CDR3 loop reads CASSSHRGYLDEQYF. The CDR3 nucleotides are TGTGCCAGCAGCTCCCACAGGGGTTATTTGGACGAGCAGTACTTC.

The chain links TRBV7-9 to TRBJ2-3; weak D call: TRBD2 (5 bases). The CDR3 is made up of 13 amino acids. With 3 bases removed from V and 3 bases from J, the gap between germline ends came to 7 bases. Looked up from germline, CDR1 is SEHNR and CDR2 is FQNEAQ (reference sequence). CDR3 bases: TGTGCCAGCAGCTTCTGGGAGACAGATACGCAGTATTTT. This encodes CASSFWETDTQYF. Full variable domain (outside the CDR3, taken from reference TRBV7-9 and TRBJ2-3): DTGVSQNPRHKITKRGQNVTFRCDPISEHNRLYWYRQTLGQGPEFLTYFQNEAQLEKSRLLSDRFSAERPKGSFSTLEIQRTEQGDSAMYLCASSFWETDTQYFGPGTRLTVL.

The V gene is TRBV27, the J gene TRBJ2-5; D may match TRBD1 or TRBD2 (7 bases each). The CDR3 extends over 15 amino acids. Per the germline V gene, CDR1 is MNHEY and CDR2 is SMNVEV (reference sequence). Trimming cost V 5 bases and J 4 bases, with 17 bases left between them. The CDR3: CASSLYRGGLETQYF. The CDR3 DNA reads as TGTGCCAGCAGTCTTTACAGGGGAGGGCTAGAGACCCAGTACTTC.

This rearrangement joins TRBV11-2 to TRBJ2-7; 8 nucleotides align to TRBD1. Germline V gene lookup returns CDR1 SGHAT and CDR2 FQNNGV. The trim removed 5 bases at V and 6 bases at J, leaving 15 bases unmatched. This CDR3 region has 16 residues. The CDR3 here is CASSPIRDRRRGEQYF. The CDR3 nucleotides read TGTGCCAGCAGCCCCATCCGGGACAGGCGGAGGGGCGAGCAGTACTTC.

The DNA for the CDR3 is TGTGCCAGCACCGATTGGAAGCGGGAGGCAAACACCGGGGAGCTGTTTTTT. Encoded protein: CASTDWKREANTGELFF. The rearrangement links TRBV7-4 to TRBJ2-2, with TRBD2 identical over 9 bases. The germline gives CDR1 SGHVT, CDR2 SQSDAQ. The CDR3 length is 17 residues. J was trimmed by 2 bases and V by 7 bases; bases with no gene match: 11.

CDR3 nucleotides: TGTGCCAGTAGTATAGCAGGGGCCAATCAGCCCCAGCATTTT. Translated, it gives CASSIAGANQPQHF. The V call is TRBV19, the J call TRBJ1-5; weak D call: TRBD1 (6 bases). Trimming shortened V by 1 base and J by 3 bases, and 7 bases separated the two germline ends. This CDR3 is 14 amino acids long. Germline CDR1 LNHDA, CDR2 SQIVND (reference sequence).

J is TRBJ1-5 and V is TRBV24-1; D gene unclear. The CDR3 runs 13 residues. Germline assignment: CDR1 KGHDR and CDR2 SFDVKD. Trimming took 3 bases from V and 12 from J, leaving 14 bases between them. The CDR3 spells CATSDTLTTIQHF. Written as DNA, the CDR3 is TGTGCCACCAGTGATACCTTGACCACGATCCAGCATTTT.

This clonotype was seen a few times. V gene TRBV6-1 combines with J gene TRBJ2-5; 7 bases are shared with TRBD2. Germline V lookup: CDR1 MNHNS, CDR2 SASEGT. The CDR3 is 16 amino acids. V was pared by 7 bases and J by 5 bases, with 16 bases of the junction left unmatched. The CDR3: CASTVGGWGGGETQYF. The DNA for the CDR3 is TGTGCCAGCACCGTGGGAGGATGGGGGGGTGGGGAGACCCAGTACTTC.

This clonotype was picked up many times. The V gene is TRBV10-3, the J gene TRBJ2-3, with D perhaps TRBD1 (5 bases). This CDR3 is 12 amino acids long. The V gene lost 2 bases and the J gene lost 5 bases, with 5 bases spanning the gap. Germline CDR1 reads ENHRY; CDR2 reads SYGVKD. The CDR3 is CAISEDRDTQYF. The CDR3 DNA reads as TGTGCCATCAGTGAGGACAGAGATACGCAGTATTTT.

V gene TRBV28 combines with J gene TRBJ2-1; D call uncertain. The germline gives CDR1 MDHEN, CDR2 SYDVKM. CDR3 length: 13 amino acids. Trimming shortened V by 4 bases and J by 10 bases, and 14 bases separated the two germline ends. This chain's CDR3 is CASSSLGPREQFF. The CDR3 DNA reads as TGTGCCAGCAGTTCCTTGGGCCCCCGGGAGCAGTTCTTC.

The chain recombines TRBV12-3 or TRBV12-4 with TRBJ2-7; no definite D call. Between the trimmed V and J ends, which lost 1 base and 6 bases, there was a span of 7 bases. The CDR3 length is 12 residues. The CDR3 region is CASSLEPGEQYF. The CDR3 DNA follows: TGTGCCAGCAGTTTAGAGCCGGGCGAGCAGTACTTC.

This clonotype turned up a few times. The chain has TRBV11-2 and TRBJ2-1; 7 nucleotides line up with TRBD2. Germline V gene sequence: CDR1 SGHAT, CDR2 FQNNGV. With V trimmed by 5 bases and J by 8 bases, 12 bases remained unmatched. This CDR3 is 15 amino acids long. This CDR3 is CASSRSGTVGDEQFF. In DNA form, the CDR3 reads TGTGCCAGCAGCCGAAGCGGGACGGTGGGAGATGAGCAGTTCTTC.

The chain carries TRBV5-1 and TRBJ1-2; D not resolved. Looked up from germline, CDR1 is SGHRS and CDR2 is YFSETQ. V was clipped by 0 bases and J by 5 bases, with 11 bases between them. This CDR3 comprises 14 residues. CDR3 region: CASSLDLSLYGYTF. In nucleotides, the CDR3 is TGCGCCAGCAGCTTGGATTTGTCGCTGTATGGCTACACCTTC.

The DNA for the CDR3 is TGTGCCAGCAGCTTTAAACCGCAAGAGACCCAGTACTTC. Its protein product is CASSFKPQETQYF. V and J are TRBV5-4 and TRBJ2-5; D is undetermined. This CDR3 is 13 amino acids long. The V gene lost 2 bases and the J gene lost 2 bases, with 7 bases spanning the gap. Looked up from germline, CDR1 is SGHNT and CDR2 is YYREEE (reference sequence). Based on the CDR3 plus reference TRBV5-4 and TRBJ2-5, the full variable domain is ETGVTQSPTHLIKTRGQQVTLRCSSQSGHNTVSWYQQALGQGPQFIFQYYREEENGRGNFPPRFSGLQFPNYSSELNVNALELDDSALYLCASSFKPQETQYFGPGTRLLVL.

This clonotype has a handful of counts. The CDR3 bases are TGTGCCAGCAGTGCCGGGACAGGGGATCCTATCTCCTACGAGCAGTACTTC. Translated: CASSAGTGDPISYEQYF. V gene TRBV12-3 or TRBV12-4 combines with J gene TRBJ2-7; 10 nucleotides agree with TRBD1. The V and J ends lost 5 bases and 0 bases, in that order; junction bases with no gene match: 10. This CDR3 has 17 residues.

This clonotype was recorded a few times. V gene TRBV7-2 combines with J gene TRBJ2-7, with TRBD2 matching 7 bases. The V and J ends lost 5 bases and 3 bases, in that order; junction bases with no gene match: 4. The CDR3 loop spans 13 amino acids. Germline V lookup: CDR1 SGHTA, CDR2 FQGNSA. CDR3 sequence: CASSRPSGYEQYF. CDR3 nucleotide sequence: TGTGCCAGCAGCCGGCCTAGCGGCTACGAGCAGTACTTC.

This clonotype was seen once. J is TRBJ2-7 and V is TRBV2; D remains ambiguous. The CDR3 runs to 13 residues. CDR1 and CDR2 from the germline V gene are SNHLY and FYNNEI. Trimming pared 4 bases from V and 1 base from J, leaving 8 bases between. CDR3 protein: CASSALISYEQYF. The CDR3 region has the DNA TGTGCCAGCAGTGCCCTCATTTCCTACGAGCAGTACTTC.

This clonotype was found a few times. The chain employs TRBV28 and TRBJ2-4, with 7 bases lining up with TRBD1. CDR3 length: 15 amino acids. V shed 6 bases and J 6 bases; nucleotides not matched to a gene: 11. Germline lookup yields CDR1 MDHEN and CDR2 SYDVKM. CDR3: CASSRASTGPNIQYF. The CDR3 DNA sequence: TGTGCCAGCAGCCGAGCCTCGACAGGGCCAAACATTCAGTACTTC.

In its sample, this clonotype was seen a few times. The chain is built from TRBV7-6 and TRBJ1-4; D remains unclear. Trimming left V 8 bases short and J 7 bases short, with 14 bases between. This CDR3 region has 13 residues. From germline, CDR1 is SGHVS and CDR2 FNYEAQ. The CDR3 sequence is CASFRLMGEKLFF. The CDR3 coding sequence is TGTGCCAGCTTCCGGTTAATGGGTGAAAAACTGTTTTTT.